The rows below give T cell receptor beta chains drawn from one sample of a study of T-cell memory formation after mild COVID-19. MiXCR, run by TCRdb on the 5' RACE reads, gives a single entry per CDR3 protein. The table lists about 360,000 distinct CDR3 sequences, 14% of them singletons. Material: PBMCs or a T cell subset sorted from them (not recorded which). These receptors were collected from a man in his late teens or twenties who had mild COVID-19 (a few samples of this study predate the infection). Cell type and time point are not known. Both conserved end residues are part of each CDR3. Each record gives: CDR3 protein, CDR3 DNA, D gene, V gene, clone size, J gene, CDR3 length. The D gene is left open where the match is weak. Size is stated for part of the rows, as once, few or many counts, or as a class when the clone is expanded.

cdr3_aa: CASSSLQIMNTEAFF
cdr3_nt: TGTGCCAGCAGCTCGTTACAGATTATGAACACTGAAGCTTTCTTT
d_call: -
v_call: TRBV5-5
clone_size: many
j_call: TRBJ1-1
cdr3_length: 15

cdr3_aa: CATSDSVRGGQETQYF
cdr3_nt: TGTGCCACCAGTGATTCGGTCAGGGGGGGTCAAGAGACCCAGTACTTC
d_call: -
v_call: TRBV24-1
clone_size: -
j_call: TRBJ2-5
cdr3_length: 16

cdr3_aa: CASRGSGPTNEKLFF
cdr3_nt: TGTGCCAGCAGGGGCTCGGGCCCAACTAATGAAAAACTGTTTTTT
d_call: -
v_call: TRBV12-3/TRBV12-4
clone_size: medium-sized
j_call: TRBJ1-4
cdr3_length: 15

cdr3_aa: CASSSSSGAEYF
cdr3_nt: TGTGCCAGCAGCTCAAGTAGCGGGGCGGAGTATTTT
d_call: TRBD2
v_call: TRBV7-2
clone_size: many
j_call: TRBJ2-3
cdr3_length: 12

cdr3_aa: CASSGQLQNEQFF
cdr3_nt: TGTGCCAGCAGTGGACAGCTCCAAAATGAGCAGTTCTTC
d_call: -
v_call: TRBV12-3/TRBV12-4
clone_size: few
j_call: TRBJ2-1
cdr3_length: 13

cdr3_aa: CASSSSGGAEAFF
cdr3_nt: TGTGCCAGCAGCTCCTCTGGCGGGGCTGAAGCTTTCTTT
d_call: -
v_call: TRBV7-3
clone_size: -
j_call: TRBJ1-1
cdr3_length: 13

cdr3_aa: CASSSGEGGKKRTQYF
cdr3_nt: TGTGCCAGCAGTTCCGGGGAGGGGGGGAAGAAGAGAACCCAGTACTTC
d_call: -
v_call: TRBV28
clone_size: many
j_call: TRBJ2-5
cdr3_length: 16

cdr3_aa: CASSFSPGGPYNEQFF
cdr3_nt: TGTGCCAGCAGCTTCTCCCCCGGGGGGCCCTACAATGAGCAGTTCTTC
d_call: -
v_call: TRBV7-3
clone_size: few
j_call: TRBJ2-1
cdr3_length: 16

cdr3_aa: CASSQEFSGGATDTQYF
cdr3_nt: TGCGCCAGCAGCCAAGAGTTTAGCGGGGGGGCAACAGATACGCAGTATTTT
d_call: TRBD2
v_call: TRBV4-3
clone_size: -
j_call: TRBJ2-3
cdr3_length: 17

cdr3_aa: CASSRGDRSPYFTDTQYF
cdr3_nt: TGTGCCAGCAGCCGGGGGGACAGGTCCCCTTACTTCACAGATACGCAGTATTTT
d_call: -
v_call: TRBV12-3/TRBV12-4
clone_size: -
j_call: TRBJ2-3
cdr3_length: 18

cdr3_aa: CASSLSSGTEAFF
cdr3_nt: TGTGCCAGCAGCCTGAGCTCTGGAACTGAAGCTTTCTTT
d_call: -
v_call: TRBV6-6
clone_size: -
j_call: TRBJ1-1
cdr3_length: 13

cdr3_aa: CASSQLNGGSPLHF
cdr3_nt: TGCGCCAGCAGCCAACTAAACGGGGGGTCACCCCTCCACTTT
d_call: -
v_call: TRBV4-3
clone_size: -
j_call: TRBJ1-6
cdr3_length: 14

cdr3_aa: CASSLGEGDTEAFF
cdr3_nt: TGCGCCAGCAGCTTGGGAGAGGGTGACACTGAAGCTTTCTTT
d_call: -
v_call: TRBV5-1
clone_size: few
j_call: TRBJ1-1
cdr3_length: 14

cdr3_aa: CASSLDGNQPQHF
cdr3_nt: TGTGCCAGCAGCTTAGATGGGAATCAGCCCCAGCATTTT
d_call: -
v_call: TRBV7-3
clone_size: many
j_call: TRBJ1-5
cdr3_length: 13

cdr3_aa: CSAREQGGTEAFF
cdr3_nt: TGCAGTGCTAGAGAACAGGGGGGGACTGAAGCTTTCTTT
d_call: TRBD1
v_call: TRBV20-1
clone_size: few
j_call: TRBJ1-1
cdr3_length: 13

cdr3_aa: CASSQVGGLSAGYTF
cdr3_nt: TGTGCCAGCAGTCAGGTCGGGGGGCTGTCGGCTGGCTACACCTTC
d_call: -
v_call: TRBV7-3
clone_size: few
j_call: TRBJ1-2
cdr3_length: 15

cdr3_aa: CASSLAGRELSHF
cdr3_nt: TGTGCCAGCAGCTTAGCAGGAAGGGAGCTTTCTCATTTT
d_call: -
v_call: TRBV7-8
clone_size: -
j_call: TRBJ1-5
cdr3_length: 13

cdr3_aa: CASSQDGVRVVGEQFF
cdr3_nt: TGTGCCAGCAGCCAAGATGGTGTCAGGGTGGTGGGCGAGCAGTTCTTC
d_call: -
v_call: TRBV4-2
clone_size: few
j_call: TRBJ2-1
cdr3_length: 16

cdr3_aa: CASSIVPTDTQYF
cdr3_nt: TGTGCCAGTAGTATAGTCCCGACAGATACGCAGTATTTT
d_call: -
v_call: TRBV19
clone_size: -
j_call: TRBJ2-3
cdr3_length: 13

cdr3_aa: CASSSSLSKNIQYF
cdr3_nt: TGTGCCAGCAGTTCCTCCTTATCCAAAAACATTCAGTACTTC
d_call: -
v_call: TRBV6-6
clone_size: few
j_call: TRBJ2-4
cdr3_length: 14